This TCR beta chain derives from a study of blood T cell repertoires in COVID-19. Study-level information: Samples representing acute and convalescent COVID-19 were sourced from the United States, Italy and Spain. The cDNA or gDNA used as material had been derived from T cells, B-cell-depleted T cells, or PBMCs.

One Seattle source followed patients from active infection through their disease course. Concerning this clone itself: Other DNA sequences in the sample encode the same CDR3.

In the original workflow: Quantification of nucleated cells was approximated via reference gene primer amplification. Profiling relied on immunoSEQ multiplex PCR, and the TCRdb table lists in-frame clones only, not all of them. D and trimming were read from the DNA, whereas the V and J calls and clone size are those reported in that table. This sample has about 200,000 clones, with 82% found just once. This TCR derives from an elderly woman with COVID-19, enrolled during active disease. The sample taken for sequencing was peripheral blood.

The CDR3 loop is CASSLGTSGGTDTQYF. CDR3 DNA sequence: TGCGCCAGCAGCCTAGGGACTAGCGGAGGCACAGATACGCAGTATTTT. The chain recombines TRBV5-1 with TRBJ2-3; TRBD2 agrees at 11 bases. In germline, CDR1 is SGHRS, CDR2 YFSETQ. The CDR3 extends over 16 amino acids. J was trimmed by 1 base and V by 4 bases; bases with no gene match: 5.